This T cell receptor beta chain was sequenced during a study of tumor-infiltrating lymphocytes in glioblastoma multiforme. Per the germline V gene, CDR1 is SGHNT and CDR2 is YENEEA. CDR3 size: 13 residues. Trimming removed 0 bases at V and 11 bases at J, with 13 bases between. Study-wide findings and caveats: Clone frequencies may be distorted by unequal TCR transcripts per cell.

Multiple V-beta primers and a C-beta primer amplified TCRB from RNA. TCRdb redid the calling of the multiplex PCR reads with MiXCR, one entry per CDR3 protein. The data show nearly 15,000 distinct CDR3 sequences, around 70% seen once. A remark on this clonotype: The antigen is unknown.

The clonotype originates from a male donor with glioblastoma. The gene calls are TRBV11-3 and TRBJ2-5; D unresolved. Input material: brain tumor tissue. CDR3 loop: CASSLDWSGDQYF. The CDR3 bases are TGTGCCAGCAGCTTAGATTGGAGTGGGGATCAGTACTTC.